This T cell receptor (beta chain) originates from a study of human T cells and chemical hapten exposure. On the study more broadly: Researchers reported sensitizing a 2 cm by 2 cm upper inner arm skin site with 2% DPC. Study-wide results and caveats: Significantly more large CDR3 similarity clusters arose among expanded TCRs than among controls.

V was clipped by 1 base and J by 8 bases; unmatched bases: 6. Germline V gene data show CDR1 as SGHNT and CDR2 as YENEEA. This CDR3 comprises 15 residues. Time point defined: pre-sensitization, week 0. The treatment denotes: therapeutic diphenylcyclopropenone sensitization with weekly scalp DPC. In regard to this clonotype: The target antigen is unknown.

The library tagged each cDNA molecule with unique molecular identifiers. TCRdb called the RACE reads again in MiXCR, with one record for every CDR3 protein. Of 250,000 or so distinct CDR3 sequences listed, almost 8% are singletons. The chain links TRBV11-3 to TRBJ2-1, with 9 positions matching TRBD1. The sequencing here drew on whole blood, taken in connection with sensitization to the hapten diphenylcyclopropenone (DPC). The origin of this receptor is a man aged 18-30 years with alopecia areata. Some clones in this sample may be carry-over from other donors' samples. The CDR3 sequence is CASSLVGGQGYEQFF. In DNA, the CDR3 is TGTGCCAGCAGCTTAGTAGGGGGACAGGGATATGAGCAGTTCTTC.